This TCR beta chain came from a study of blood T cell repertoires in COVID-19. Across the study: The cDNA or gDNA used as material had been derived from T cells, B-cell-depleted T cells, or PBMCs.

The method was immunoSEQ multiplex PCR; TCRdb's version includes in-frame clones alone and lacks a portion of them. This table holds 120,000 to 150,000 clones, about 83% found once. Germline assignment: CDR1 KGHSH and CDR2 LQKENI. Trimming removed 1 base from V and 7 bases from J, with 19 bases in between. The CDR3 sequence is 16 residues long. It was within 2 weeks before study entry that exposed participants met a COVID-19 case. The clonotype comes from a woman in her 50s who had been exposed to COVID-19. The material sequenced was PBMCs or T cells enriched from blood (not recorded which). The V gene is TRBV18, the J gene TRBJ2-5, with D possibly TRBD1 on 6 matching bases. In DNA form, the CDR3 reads TGTGCCAGCTCACCACTGGTGGGGGCCCACCCGGGGACCCAGTACTTC. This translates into CASSPLVGAHPGTQYF.